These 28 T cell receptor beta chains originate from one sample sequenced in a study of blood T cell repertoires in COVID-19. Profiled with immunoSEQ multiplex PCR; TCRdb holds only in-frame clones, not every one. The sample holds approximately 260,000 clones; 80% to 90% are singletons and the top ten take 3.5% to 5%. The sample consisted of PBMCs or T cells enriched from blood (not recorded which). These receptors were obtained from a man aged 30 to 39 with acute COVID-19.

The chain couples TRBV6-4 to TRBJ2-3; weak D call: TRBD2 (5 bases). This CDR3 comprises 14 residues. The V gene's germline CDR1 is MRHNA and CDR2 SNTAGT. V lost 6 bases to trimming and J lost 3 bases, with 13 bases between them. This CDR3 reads CASSPGLGTDTQYF. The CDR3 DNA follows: TGTGCCAGCAGCCCGGGGTTGGGGACAGATACGCAGTATTTT.

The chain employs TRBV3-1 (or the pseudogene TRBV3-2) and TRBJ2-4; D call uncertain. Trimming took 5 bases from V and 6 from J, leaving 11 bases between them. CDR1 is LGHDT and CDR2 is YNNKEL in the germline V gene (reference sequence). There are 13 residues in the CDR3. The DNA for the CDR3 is TGTGCCAGCAGCAACACAGAATTAAACATTCAGTACTTC. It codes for CASSNTELNIQYF.

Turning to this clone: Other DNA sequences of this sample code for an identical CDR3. The CDR3 DNA follows: TGTGCCAGTACCCTCACCGGGGAGCTGTTTTTT. Translation gives CASTLTGELFF. The gene calls are TRBV19 and TRBJ2-2; D not resolved. V shed 7 bases and J shed 4 bases, with 4 bases lying between them. The CDR3 totals 11 residues. Germline CDR1 LNHDA, CDR2 SQIVND (reference sequence).

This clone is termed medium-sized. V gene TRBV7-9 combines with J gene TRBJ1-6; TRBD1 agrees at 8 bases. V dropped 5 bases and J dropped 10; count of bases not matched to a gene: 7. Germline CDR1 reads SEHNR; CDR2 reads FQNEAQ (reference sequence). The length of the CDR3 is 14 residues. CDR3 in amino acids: CASSRGQGQSPLHF. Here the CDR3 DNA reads TGTGCCAGCAGCCGCGGACAGGGTCAATCACCCCTCCACTTT.

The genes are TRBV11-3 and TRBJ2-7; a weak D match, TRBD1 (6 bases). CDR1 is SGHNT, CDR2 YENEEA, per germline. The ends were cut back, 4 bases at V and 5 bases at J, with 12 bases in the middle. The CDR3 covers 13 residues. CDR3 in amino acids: CASSSPGVHEQYV. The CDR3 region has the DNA TGTGCCAGCAGCTCCCCAGGGGTACACGAGCAGTACGTC.

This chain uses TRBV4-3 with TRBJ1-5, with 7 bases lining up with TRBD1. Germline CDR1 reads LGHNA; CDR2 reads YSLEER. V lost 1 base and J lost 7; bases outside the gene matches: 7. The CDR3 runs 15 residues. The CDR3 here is CASSQAGTEGQPQHF. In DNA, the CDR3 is TGCGCCAGCAGCCAAGCAGGGACAGAGGGGCAGCCCCAGCATTTT.

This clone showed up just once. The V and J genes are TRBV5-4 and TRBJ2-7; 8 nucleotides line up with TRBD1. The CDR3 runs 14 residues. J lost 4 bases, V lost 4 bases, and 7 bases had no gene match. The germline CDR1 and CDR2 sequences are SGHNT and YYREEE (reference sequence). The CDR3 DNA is TGTGCCAGCAGCGCCGGACAGGGTCGGTACGAGCAGTACGTC. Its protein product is CASSAGQGRYEQYV.

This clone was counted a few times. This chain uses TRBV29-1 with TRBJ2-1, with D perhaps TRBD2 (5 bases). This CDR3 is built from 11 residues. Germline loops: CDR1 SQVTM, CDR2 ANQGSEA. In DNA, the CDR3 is TGCAACGCTGGGGAGATCTATGAGCAGTTCTTC. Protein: CNAGEIYEQFF.

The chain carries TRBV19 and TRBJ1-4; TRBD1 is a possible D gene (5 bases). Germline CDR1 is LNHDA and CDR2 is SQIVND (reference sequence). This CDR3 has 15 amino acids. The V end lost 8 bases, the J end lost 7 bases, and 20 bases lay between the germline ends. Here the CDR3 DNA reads TGTGCCAGTGCCGGGACGGGAGGAAGTAGTGAAAAACTGTTTTTT. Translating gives CASAGTGGSSEKLFF.

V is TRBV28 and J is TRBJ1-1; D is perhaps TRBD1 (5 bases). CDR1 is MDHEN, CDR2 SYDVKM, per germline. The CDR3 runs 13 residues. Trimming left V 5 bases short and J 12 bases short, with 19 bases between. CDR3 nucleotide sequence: TGTGCCAGCAGTGCATGGGACTCCCGACGCCCTTTCTTT. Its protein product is CASSAWDSRRPFF.

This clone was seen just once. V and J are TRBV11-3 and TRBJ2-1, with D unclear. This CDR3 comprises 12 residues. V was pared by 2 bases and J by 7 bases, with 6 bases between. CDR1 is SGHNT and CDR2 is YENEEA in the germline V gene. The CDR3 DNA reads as TGTGCCAGCAGCTTACCCCCAAATGAGCAGTTCTTC. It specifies CASSLPPNEQFF.

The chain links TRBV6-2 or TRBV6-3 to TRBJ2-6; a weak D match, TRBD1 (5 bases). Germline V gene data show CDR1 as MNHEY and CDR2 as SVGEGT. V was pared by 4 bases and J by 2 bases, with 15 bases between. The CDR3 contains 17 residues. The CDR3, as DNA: TGTGCCAGCAGTTCGAGTTTTAGCAGGGCTGGGGCCAACGTCCTGACTTTC. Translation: CASSSSFSRAGANVLTF.

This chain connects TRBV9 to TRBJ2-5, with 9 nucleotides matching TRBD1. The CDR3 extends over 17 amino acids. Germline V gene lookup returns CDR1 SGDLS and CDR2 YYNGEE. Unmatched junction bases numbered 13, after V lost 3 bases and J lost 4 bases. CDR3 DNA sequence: TGTGCCAGCAGCGGAGCCCTTATCGACAGGGGGGGAGAGACCCAGTACTTC. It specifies CASSGALIDRGGETQYF. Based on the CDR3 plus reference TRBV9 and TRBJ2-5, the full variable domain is DSGVTQTPKHLITATGQRVTLRCSPRSGDLSVYWYQQSLDQGLQFLIQYYNGEERAKGNILERFSAQQFPDLHSELNLSSLELGDSALYFCASSGALIDRGGETQYFGPGTRLLVL.

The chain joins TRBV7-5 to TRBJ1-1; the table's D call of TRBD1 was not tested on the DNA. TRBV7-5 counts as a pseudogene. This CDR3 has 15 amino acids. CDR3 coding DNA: TGTGTCAGAAGCTCCGTAAAGTGGCAGATCACTGAAGCTTTCTTT. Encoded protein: CVRSSVKWQITEAFF.

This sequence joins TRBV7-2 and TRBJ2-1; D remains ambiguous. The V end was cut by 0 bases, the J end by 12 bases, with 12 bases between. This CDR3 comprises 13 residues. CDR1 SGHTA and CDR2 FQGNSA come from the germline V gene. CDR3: CASSLAWPPRQFF. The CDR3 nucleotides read TGTGCCAGCAGCTTAGCGTGGCCGCCCCGGCAGTTCTTC.

The chain's CDR3 is CASSLGGGRNTEAFF. The CDR3 bases are TGTGCCAGCAGCTTAGGAGGGGGCCGGAACACTGAAGCTTTCTTT. The chain carries TRBV7-8 and TRBJ1-1; TRBD1 aligns across 7 bases. Germline V CDR1 and CDR2: SGHVS, FQNEAQ. The CDR3 spans 15 residues. J gave up 1 base and V 1 base, and 3 bases lay outside the gene matches.

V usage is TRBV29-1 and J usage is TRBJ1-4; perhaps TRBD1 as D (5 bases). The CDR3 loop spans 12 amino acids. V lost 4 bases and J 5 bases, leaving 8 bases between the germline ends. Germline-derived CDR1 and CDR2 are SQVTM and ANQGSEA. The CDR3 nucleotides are TGCAGCGTTGGGGGGGGGAATGAAAAACTGTTTTTT. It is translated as CSVGGGNEKLFF.

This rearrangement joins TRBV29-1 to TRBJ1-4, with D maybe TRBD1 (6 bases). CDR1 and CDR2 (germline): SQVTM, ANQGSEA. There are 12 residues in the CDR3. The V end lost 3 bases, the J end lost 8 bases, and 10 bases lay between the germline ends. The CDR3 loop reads CSVDQGTEKLFF. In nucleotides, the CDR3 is TGCAGCGTTGACCAAGGGACAGAAAAACTGTTTTTT.

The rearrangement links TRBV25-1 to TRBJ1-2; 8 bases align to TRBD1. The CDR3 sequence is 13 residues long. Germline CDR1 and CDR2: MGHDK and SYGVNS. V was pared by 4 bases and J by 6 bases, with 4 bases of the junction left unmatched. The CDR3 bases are TGTGCCAGCAGTGGTATGACAGGGGATGGCTACACCTTC. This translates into CASSGMTGDGYTF.

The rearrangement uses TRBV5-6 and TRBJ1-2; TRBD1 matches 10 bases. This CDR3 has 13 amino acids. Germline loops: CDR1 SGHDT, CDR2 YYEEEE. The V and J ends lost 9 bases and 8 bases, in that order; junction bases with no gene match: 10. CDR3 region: CATGQGVGLGYTF. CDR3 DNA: TGTGCCACCGGACAGGGGGTAGGATTGGGCTACACCTTC.

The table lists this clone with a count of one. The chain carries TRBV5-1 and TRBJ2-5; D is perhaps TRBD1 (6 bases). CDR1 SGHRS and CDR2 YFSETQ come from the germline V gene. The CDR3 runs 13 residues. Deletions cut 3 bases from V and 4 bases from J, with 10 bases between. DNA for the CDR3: TGCGCCAGCAGCTCATCAGGGGTAGAGACCCAGTACTTC. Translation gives CASSSSGVETQYF. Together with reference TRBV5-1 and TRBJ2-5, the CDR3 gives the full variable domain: KAGVTQTPRYLIKTRGQQVTLSCSPISGHRSVSWYQQTPGQGLQFLFEYFSETQRNKGNFPGRFSGRQFSNSRSEMNVSTLELGDSALYLCASSSSGVETQYFGPGTRLLVL.

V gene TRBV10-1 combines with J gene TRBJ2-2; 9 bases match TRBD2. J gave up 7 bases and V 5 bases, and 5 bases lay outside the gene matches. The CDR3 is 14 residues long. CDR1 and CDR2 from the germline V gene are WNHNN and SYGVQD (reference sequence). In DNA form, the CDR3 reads TGCGCCAGCAGTAAGCGGGGGGCGGACGGGGAGCTGTTTTTT. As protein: CASSKRGADGELFF.

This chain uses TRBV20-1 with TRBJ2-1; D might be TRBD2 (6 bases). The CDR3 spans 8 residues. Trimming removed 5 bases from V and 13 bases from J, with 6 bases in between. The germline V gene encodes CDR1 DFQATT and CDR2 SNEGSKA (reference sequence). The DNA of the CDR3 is TGCAGTGCTGGGACTCAGTTCTTC. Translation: CSAGTQFF.

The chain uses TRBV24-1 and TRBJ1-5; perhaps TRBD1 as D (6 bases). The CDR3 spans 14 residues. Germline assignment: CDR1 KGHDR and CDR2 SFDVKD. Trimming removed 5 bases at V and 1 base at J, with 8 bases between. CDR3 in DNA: TGTGCCACCAGTGCACAGGGAAGCAATCAGCCCCAGCATTTT. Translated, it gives CATSAQGSNQPQHF.

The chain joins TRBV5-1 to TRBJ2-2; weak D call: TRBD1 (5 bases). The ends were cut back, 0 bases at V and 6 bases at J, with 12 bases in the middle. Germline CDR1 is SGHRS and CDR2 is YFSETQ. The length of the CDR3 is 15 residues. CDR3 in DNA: TGCGCCAGCAGCTTGGCCGGGCAGGGTGCCGGGGAGCTGTTTTTT. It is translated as CASSLAGQGAGELFF.

CDR3 sequence (DNA): TGCGCCAGCAGCTTGGGACGAGGAGGCGAGCAGTACGTC. Its protein product is CASSLGRGGEQYV. The chain couples TRBV5-1 to TRBJ2-7, with D maybe TRBD2 (5 bases). The ends were cut back, 0 bases at V and 6 bases at J, with 10 bases in the middle. Germline values: CDR1 SGHRS, CDR2 YFSETQ. This CDR3 is 13 amino acids long.

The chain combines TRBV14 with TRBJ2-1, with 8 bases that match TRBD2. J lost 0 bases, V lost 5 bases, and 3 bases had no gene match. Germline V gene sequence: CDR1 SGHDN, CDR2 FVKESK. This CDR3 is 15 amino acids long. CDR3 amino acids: CASSSRGGSYNEQFF. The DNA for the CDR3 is TGTGCCAGCAGCTCACGGGGGGGCTCCTACAATGAGCAGTTCTTC.

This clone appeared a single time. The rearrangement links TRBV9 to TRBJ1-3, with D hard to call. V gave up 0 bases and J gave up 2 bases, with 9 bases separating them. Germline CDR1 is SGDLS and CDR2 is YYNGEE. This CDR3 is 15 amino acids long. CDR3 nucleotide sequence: TGTGCCAGCAGCGTAGAAGCGGGGACTGGAAACACCATATATTTT. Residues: CASSVEAGTGNTIYF. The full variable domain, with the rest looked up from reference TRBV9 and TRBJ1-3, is DSGVTQTPKHLITATGQRVTLRCSPRSGDLSVYWYQQSLDQGLQFLIQYYNGEERAKGNILERFSAQQFPDLHSELNLSSLELGDSALYFCASSVEAGTGNTIYFGEGSWLTVV.